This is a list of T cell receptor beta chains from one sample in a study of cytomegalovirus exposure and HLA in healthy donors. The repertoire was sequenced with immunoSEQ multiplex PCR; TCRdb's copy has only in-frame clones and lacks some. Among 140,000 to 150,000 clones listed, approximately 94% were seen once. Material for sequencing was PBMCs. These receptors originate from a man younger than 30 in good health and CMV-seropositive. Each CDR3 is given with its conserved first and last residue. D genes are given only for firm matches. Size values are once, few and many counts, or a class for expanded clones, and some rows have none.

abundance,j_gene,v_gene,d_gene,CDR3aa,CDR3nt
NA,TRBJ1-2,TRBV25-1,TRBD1,CASSESGTGGRYGYTF,TGTGCCAGCAGTGAATCTGGGACAGGGGGCAGGTATGGCTACACCTTC
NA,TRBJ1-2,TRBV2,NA,CASSTPGLYGYTF,TGTGCCAGCAGTACCCCGGGACTCTATGGCTACACCTTC
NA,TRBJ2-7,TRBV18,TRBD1,CASSTSGTGGYEQYF,TGTGCCAGCTCAACATCCGGGACAGGGGGCTACGAGCAGTACTTC
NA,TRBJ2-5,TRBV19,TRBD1,CASTGRDRETQETQYF,TGTGCCAGTACCGGTCGGGACAGGGAAACCCAAGAGACCCAGTACTTC
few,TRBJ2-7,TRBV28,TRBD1,CASSLFVTGAYEQYF,TGTGCCAGCAGTTTATTTGTTACAGGGGCCTACGAGCAGTACTTC
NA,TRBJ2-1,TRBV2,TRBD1,CASSRDQGATGNEQFF,TGTGCCAGCAGCCGAGACCAGGGGGCCACGGGCAATGAGCAGTTCTTC
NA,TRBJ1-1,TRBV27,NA,CASSLWANTEAFF,TGTGCCAGCAGTTTATGGGCGAACACTGAAGCTTTCTTT
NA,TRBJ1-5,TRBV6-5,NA,CASSWRGPQHF,TGTGCCAGCAGTTGGAGGGGGCCCCAGCATTTT
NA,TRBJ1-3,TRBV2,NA,CASSDPRGINTIYF,TGTGCCAGCAGTGACCCGAGGGGGATAAACACCATATATTTT
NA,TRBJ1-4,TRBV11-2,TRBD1,CASSLTGQSNEKLFF,TGTGCCAGCAGCTTAACGGGACAGAGTAATGAAAAACTGTTTTTT
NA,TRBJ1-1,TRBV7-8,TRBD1,CASRGTGEAFF,TGTGCCAGCAGAGGGACAGGGGAAGCTTTCTTT
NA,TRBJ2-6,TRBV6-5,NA,CASTQGGYGANVLTF,TGTGCCAGCACCCAAGGAGGGTACGGGGCCAACGTCCTGACTTTC
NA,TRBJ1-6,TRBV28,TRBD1,CASRVDRGRNSPLHF,TGTGCCAGCAGGGTGGACAGGGGTAGAAATTCACCCCTCCACTTT
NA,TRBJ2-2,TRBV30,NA,CAWSSGPRTGELFF,TGTGCCTGGAGTAGCGGCCCCCGCACCGGGGAGCTGTTTTTT
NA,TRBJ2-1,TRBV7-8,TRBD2,CASSPTSGRHNEQFF,TGTGCCAGCAGCCCCACTAGCGGGAGGCACAATGAGCAGTTCTTC
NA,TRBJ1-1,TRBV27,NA,CASRQGTEAFF,TGTGCCAGCAGACAGGGCACTGAAGCTTTCTTT
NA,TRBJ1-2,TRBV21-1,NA,CASSSRVTTGGYTF,TGTGCCAGCAGCTCAAGGGTCACCACGGGAGGCTACACCTTC
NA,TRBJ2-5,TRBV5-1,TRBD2,CASSLAGSETQYF,TGCGCCAGCAGCTTAGCGGGAAGTGAGACCCAGTACTTC
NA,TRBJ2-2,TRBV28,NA,CASSIQGTGELFF,TGTGCCAGCAGCATCCAGGGAACCGGGGAGCTGTTTTTT
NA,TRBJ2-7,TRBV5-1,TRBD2,CASSLVGLSYEQYF,TGCGCCAGCAGCTTGGTGGGACTATCCTACGAGCAGTACTTC
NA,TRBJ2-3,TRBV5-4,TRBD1,CASSLGGRGRRTDTQYF,TGTGCCAGCAGCCTAGGGGGCCGGGGTCGGCGCACAGATACGCAGTATTTT
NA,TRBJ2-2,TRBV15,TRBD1,CATSLLDRGTGELFF,TGTGCCACCAGCCTGCTTGACAGGGGTACCGGGGAGCTGTTTTTT
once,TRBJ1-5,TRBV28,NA,CAGSGGGDQPQHF,TGTGCCGGATCCGGGGGTGGGGATCAGCCCCAGCATTTT
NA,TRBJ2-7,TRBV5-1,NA,CASARVTDYEQYF,TGCGCCAGCGCCAGGGTGACCGACTACGAGCAGTACTTC
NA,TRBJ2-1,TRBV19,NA,CASSTPLGGAPTYNEQFF,TGTGCCAGTAGTACCCCCTTGGGGGGGGCGCCGACATACAATGAGCAGTTCTTC
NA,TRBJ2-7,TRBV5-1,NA,CASSSQGNSYEQYF,TGCGCCAGCAGCTCCCAGGGGAATTCCTACGAGCAGTACTTC
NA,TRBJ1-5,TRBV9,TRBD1,CASSAGQENQPQHF,TGTGCCAGCAGCGCGGGACAGGAAAATCAGCCCCAGCATTTT
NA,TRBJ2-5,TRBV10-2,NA,CASSEGRQETQYF,TGCGCCAGCAGTGAGGGCAGGCAAGAGACCCAGTACTTC
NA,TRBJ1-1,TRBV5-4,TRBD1,CASSPARGSGNTEAFF,TGTGCCAGCAGCCCGGCCAGGGGGAGCGGGAACACTGAAGCTTTCTTT
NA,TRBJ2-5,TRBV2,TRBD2,CASSTGTSGIWGTQYF,TGTGCCAGCAGTACCGGGACTAGCGGGATCTGGGGGACCCAGTACTTC
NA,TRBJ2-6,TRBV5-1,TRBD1,CASSLRTGPSGANVLTF,TGCGCCAGCAGCTTACGGACAGGACCTTCTGGGGCCAACGTCCTGACTTTC
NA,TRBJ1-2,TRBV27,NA,CASSYYGRVHNYGYTF,TGTGCCAGCAGTTATTACGGCAGGGTTCATAACTATGGCTACACCTTC
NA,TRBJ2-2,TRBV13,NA,CASSQQTGLNTGELFF,TGTGCCAGCAGCCAACAGACGGGATTGAACACCGGGGAGCTGTTTTTT
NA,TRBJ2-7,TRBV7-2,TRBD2,CASSQTSGSYEQYF,TGTGCCAGCAGCCAGACTAGCGGATCATACGAGCAGTACTTC
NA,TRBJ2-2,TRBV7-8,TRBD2,CATSGLAGVDTGELFF,TGTGCCACCTCGGGACTAGCGGGAGTTGACACCGGGGAGCTGTTTTTT
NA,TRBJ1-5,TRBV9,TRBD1,CASSPGQGGNQPQHF,TGTGCCAGCAGCCCAGGACAGGGAGGCAATCAGCCCCAGCATTTT
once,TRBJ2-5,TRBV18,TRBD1,CASSHRDRQETQYF,TGTGCCAGCTCCCACCGGGACAGACAAGAGACCCAGTACTTC
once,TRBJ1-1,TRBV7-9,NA,CASSLFQTNTEAFF,TGTGCCAGCAGCTTATTCCAGACTAACACTGAAGCTTTCTTT
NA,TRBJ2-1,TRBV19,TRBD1,CASSIGGGAEQFF,TGTGCCAGTAGTATAGGAGGGGGCGCCGAGCAGTTCTTC
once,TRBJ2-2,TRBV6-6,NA,CASSFLRGNTGELFF,TGTGCCAGCAGTTTCCTTCGGGGGAACACCGGGGAGCTGTTTTTT
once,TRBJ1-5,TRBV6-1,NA,CASSEEGGHNQPQHF,TGTGCCAGCAGTGAAGAAGGCGGTCACAATCAGCCCCAGCATTTT
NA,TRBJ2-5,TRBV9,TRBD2,CASSVLAGQETQYF,TGTGCCAGCAGCGTTCTAGCGGGGCAAGAGACCCAGTACTTC
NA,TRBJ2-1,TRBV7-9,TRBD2,CASTPSNGGSSEQFF,TGTGCCAGCACCCCATCGAACGGCGGGAGTAGTGAGCAGTTCTTC
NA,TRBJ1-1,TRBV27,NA,CASSLNRLQQNTEAFF,TGTGCCAGCAGTTTAAACAGGCTACAGCAGAACACTGAAGCTTTCTTT
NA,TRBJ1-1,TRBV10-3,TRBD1,CAISGQGADTEAFF,TGTGCCATCAGTGGACAGGGGGCGGACACTGAAGCTTTCTTT
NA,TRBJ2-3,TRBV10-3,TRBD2,CAISDKSAGGTDTQYF,TGTGCCATCAGTGATAAGTCGGCGGGAGGGACAGATACGCAGTATTTT
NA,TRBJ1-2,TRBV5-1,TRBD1,CASSLGGGQGINYGYTF,TGCGCCAGCAGCTTGGGCGGGGGACAGGGCATTAACTATGGCTACACCTTC
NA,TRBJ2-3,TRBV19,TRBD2,CAISGSGGNTQYF,TGTGCCATAAGCGGGAGTGGAGGAAATACGCAGTATTTT
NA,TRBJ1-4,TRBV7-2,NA,CASSPTRDNEKLFF,TGTGCCAGCAGCCCTACGCGGGACAATGAAAAACTGTTTTTT
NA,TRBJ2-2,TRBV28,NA,CASSLPYPGELFF,TGTGCCAGCAGTTTACCCTACCCGGGGGAGCTGTTTTTT
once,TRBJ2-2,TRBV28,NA,CASSFPVRAGTGELFF,TGTGCCAGCAGTTTCCCCGTTCGAGCGGGCACCGGGGAGCTGTTTTTT